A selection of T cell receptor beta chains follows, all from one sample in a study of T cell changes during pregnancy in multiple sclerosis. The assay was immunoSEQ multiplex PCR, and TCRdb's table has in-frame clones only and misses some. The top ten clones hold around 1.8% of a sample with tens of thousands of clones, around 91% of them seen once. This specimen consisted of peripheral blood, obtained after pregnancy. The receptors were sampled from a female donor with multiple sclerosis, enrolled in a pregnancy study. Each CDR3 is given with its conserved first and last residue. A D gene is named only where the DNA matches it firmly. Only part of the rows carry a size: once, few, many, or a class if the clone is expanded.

DNA: TGTGCCGCGAAAAGAACGACCGGGACACCGAACACTGAAGCTTTCTTT; CDR3: CAAKRTTGTPNTEAFF; J: TRBJ1-1; V: TRBV30; D: -; size: few
DNA: TGTGCCAGTCGTACTCAGGGTGAAAAACTGTTTTTT; CDR3: CASRTQGEKLFF; J: TRBJ1-4; V: TRBV19; D: -; size: -
DNA: TGTGCCTGGACGTCGGGGGTTAGCACAGATACGCAGTATTTT; CDR3: CAWTSGVSTDTQYF; J: TRBJ2-3; V: TRBV30; D: -; size: -
DNA: TGTGCCAGTAGTGTTAGACTAGCGGGGGCATCCCAGTACTTC; CDR3: CASSVRLAGASQYF; J: TRBJ2-5; V: TRBV19; D: TRBD2; size: -
DNA: TGTGCCAGCAGTTTCTCACTAGCGCCTTACGAGCAGTACTTC; CDR3: CASSFSLAPYEQYF; J: TRBJ2-7; V: TRBV27; D: TRBD2; size: -
DNA: TGTGCCAGCTCACCGCCCGACAGGCCGAACACTGAAGCTTTCTTT; CDR3: CASSPPDRPNTEAFF; J: TRBJ1-1; V: TRBV18; D: -; size: -
DNA: TGTGCCAGCAGCCCCGACAGAAACAACTATGGCTACACCTTC; CDR3: CASSPDRNNYGYTF; J: TRBJ1-2; V: TRBV7-2; D: -; size: -
DNA: TGTGCCAGCAGCTTAACAAGGACTAGCGGGGGGGCCGGAACCGGGGAGTTGTTTTTT; CDR3: CASSLTRTSGGAGTGELFF; J: TRBJ2-2; V: TRBV7-3; D: TRBD2; size: -
DNA: TGTGCCAGCAGTCGTTCAGGGTCGCCTCCCTACGAGCAGTACTTC; CDR3: CASSRSGSPPYEQYF; J: TRBJ2-7; V: TRBV28; D: -; size: -
DNA: TGTGTCAGCAGCTTTCCCGGGACTAGCGGGGAGGGGGCCTACGAGCAGTACTTC; CDR3: CVSSFPGTSGEGAYEQYF; J: TRBJ2-7; V: TRBV5-4; D: TRBD2; size: -
DNA: TGTGCCAGCACGGGAATTCAGCGGAGCACAGATACGCAGTATTTT; CDR3: CASTGIQRSTDTQYF; J: TRBJ2-3; V: TRBV2; D: -; size: -
DNA: TGTGCCAGCAGCTTGGTGGGCCCAGGGACTGAAGCTTTCTTT; CDR3: CASSLVGPGTEAFF; J: TRBJ1-1; V: TRBV5-6; D: -; size: -
DNA: TGCGCCAGCAGCTACGCGGGATTCACAGATACGCAGTATTTT; CDR3: CASSYAGFTDTQYF; J: TRBJ2-3; V: TRBV5-1; D: -; size: -
DNA: TGTGCCAGCAGCCCCACCTACGGGACAGGGAGTTCAGTCTTC; CDR3: CASSPTYGTGSSVF; J: TRBJ2-1; V: TRBV13; D: TRBD1; size: -
DNA: TGTGCCAGCAGCCTTCCTTACAATACAGGGTACTATGGCTACACCTTC; CDR3: CASSLPYNTGYYGYTF; J: TRBJ1-2; V: TRBV7-9; D: -; size: -
DNA: TGTGCCATAAATACCGGGACAAGCAACACTGAAGCTTTCTTT; CDR3: CAINTGTSNTEAFF; J: TRBJ1-1; V: TRBV10-3; D: -; size: -
DNA: TGCGCCAGCAGTGCCTTTACACCTCGGGGAAACACTGAAGCTTTCTTT; CDR3: CASSAFTPRGNTEAFF; J: TRBJ1-1; V: TRBV10-2; D: -; size: few
DNA: TGTGCCAGTAGTATATGGGGGGAGGACACTGAAGCTTTCTTT; CDR3: CASSIWGEDTEAFF; J: TRBJ1-1; V: TRBV19; D: -; size: -
DNA: TGTGCCAGCAGACAGGGGGATACGGCTTTCTTT; CDR3: CASRQGDTAFF; J: TRBJ1-1; V: TRBV2; D: TRBD1; size: few
DNA: TGTGCCAGCAGCGTATCGACGGCAGGGCCCTATGGCTACACCTTC; CDR3: CASSVSTAGPYGYTF; J: TRBJ1-2; V: TRBV9; D: -; size: -
DNA: TGTGCCAGCAGCTTGCCCGGACAGCCGACAGATACGCAGTATTTT; CDR3: CASSLPGQPTDTQYF; J: TRBJ2-3; V: TRBV5-4; D: -; size: once
DNA: TGCGCCAGCAGCCGAACGGGGGGAGATACGCAGTATTTT; CDR3: CASSRTGGDTQYF; J: TRBJ2-3; V: TRBV5-1; D: TRBD2; size: -
DNA: TGTGCCTGGAGTGAGGGGGGGATTTACTCTGGAAACACCATATATTTT; CDR3: CAWSEGGIYSGNTIYF; J: TRBJ1-3; V: TRBV30; D: -; size: -
DNA: TGTGCCAGCAGACAGAGACAGGGAGGTCAGCCCCAGCATTTT; CDR3: CASRQRQGGQPQHF; J: TRBJ1-5; V: TRBV6-5; D: TRBD1; size: -
DNA: TGTGCCAGCAGTGAAGTGAGCGGGGGAATGGGGACCCAGTACTTC; CDR3: CASSEVSGGMGTQYF; J: TRBJ2-5; V: TRBV2; D: TRBD2; size: -
DNA: TGTGCCAGCAGGACGGACAGGAGCACTGAAGCTTTCTTT; CDR3: CASRTDRSTEAFF; J: TRBJ1-1; V: TRBV2; D: TRBD1; size: -
DNA: TGTGCCAGCAGCCCCCACAGTGGCGGGGAGCTGTTTTTT; CDR3: CASSPHSGGELFF; J: TRBJ2-2; V: TRBV9; D: -; size: -